This T cell receptor beta chain appears in the sequencing data of a study of T cell responses to AZD1222 COVID-19 vaccine. There are 15 residues in the CDR3. Germline CDR1 is SGDLS and CDR2 is YYNGEE. V was pared by 3 bases and J by 1 base, with 11 bases between. Of note for this clone: Its target is unknown.

Study-wide findings and caveats: A rise in Spike-specific TCR breadth and depth followed two AZD1222 doses.

Some clones are missing from TCRdb's copy, which holds only in-frame ones; the method was immunoSEQ multiplex PCR. In the table there are more than 95,000 clones, roughly 91% of which are singletons. The sequencing used peripheral blood, collected on day 0 of MenACWY control vaccination. The chain recombines TRBV9 with TRBJ2-4; TRBD1 might be the D (6 bases). This clonotype originated in an adult in good health. This CDR3 is CASSERTGAKNIQYF. CDR3 nucleotide sequence: TGTGCCAGCAGCGAACGTACAGGGGCCAAAAACATTCAGTACTTC.